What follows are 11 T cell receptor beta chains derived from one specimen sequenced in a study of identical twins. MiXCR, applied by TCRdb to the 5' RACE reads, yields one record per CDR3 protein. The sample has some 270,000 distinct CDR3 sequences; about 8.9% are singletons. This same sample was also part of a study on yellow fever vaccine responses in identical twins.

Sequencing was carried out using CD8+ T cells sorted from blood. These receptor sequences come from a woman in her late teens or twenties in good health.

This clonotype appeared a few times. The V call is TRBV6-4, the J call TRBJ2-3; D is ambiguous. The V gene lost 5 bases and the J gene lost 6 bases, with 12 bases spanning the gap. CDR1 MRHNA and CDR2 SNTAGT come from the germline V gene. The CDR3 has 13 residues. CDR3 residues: CASSPSSSDTQYF. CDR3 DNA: TGTGCCAGCAGTCCCTCTTCCAGCGATACGCAGTATTTT.

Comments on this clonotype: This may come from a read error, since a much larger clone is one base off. For the CDR3, the DNA is TGTGCCAGCAGTTTCAGGCCCCACGAGCAGTACTTC. This encodes CASSFRPHEQYF. The chain has TRBV12-3 or TRBV12-4 and TRBJ2-7; D is uncertain. The CDR3 consists of 12 residues. Trimming cost V 3 bases and J 5 bases, with 8 bases left between them.

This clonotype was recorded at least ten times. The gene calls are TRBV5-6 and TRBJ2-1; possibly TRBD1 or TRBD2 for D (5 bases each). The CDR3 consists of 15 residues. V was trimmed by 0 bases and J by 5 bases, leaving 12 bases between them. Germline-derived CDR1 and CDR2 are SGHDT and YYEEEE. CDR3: CASSLVGVTDNEQFF. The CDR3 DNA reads TGTGCCAGCAGCTTGGTGGGGGTGACAGACAATGAGCAGTTCTTC.

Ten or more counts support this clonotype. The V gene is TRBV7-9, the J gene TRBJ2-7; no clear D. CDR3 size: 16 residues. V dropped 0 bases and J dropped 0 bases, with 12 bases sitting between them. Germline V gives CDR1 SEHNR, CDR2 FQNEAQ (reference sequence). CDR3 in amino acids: CASSLAAQALSYEQYF. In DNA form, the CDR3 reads TGTGCCAGCAGCTTAGCGGCGCAGGCCCTCTCCTACGAGCAGTACTTC. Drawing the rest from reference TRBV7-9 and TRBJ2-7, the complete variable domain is DTGVSQNPRHKITKRGQNVTFRCDPISEHNRLYWYRQTLGQGPEFLTYFQNEAQLEKSRLLSDRFSAERPKGSFSTLEIQRTEQGDSAMYLCASSLAAQALSYEQYFGPGTRLTVT.

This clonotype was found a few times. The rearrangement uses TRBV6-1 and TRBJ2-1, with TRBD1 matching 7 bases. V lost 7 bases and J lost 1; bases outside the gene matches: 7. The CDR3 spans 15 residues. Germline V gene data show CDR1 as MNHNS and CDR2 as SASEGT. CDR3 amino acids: CASIWDSDSYNEQFF. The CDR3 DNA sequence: TGTGCCAGCATCTGGGACAGCGATTCCTACAATGAGCAGTTCTTC.

The CDR3, as DNA: TGTGCCAGCAGTTTATCTCCATACAGGGGACTTCTAGGGGAGCAGTACTTC. It yields the protein CASSLSPYRGLLGEQYF. The chain employs TRBV27 and TRBJ2-7, with D maybe TRBD1 (7 bases). The CDR3 runs 17 residues. V was shortened by 0 bases and J by 7 bases, with 22 bases between the two germline ends. The germline V gene has CDR1 MNHEY and CDR2 SMNVEV (reference sequence).

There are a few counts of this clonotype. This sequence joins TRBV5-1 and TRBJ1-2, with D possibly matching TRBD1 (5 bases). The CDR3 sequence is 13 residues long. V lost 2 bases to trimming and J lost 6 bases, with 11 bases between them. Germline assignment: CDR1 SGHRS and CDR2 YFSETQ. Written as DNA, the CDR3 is TGCGCCAGCAGCTTCGGGGGGTGGAATGGCTACACCTTC. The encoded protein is CASSFGGWNGYTF.

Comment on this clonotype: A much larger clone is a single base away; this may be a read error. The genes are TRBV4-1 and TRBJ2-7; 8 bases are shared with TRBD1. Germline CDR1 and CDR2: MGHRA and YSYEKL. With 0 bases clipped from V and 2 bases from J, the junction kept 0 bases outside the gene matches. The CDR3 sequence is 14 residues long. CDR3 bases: TGCGCCAGCAGCCAAGAACAGGGGGCCTACGAGCAGTACTTC. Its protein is CASSQEQGAYEQYF.

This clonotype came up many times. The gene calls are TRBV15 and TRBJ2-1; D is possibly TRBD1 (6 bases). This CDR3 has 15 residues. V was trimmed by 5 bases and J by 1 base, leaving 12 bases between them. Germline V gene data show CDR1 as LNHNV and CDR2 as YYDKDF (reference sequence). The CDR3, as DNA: TGTGCCACCAGCCCCAACAGGGCTTCCTACAATGAGCAGTTCTTC. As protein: CATSPNRASYNEQFF.

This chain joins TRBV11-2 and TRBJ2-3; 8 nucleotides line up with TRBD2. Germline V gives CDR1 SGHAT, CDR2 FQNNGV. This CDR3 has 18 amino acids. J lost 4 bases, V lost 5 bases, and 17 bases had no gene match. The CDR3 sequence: CASSQGPSSGSLPDTQYF. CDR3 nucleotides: TGTGCCAGCAGCCAAGGGCCATCTAGCGGGTCTTTACCAGATACGCAGTATTTT.

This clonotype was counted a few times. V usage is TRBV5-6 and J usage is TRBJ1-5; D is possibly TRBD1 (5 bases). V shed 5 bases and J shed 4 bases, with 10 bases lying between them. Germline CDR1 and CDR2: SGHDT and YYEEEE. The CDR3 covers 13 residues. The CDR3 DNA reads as TGTGCCAGCAGTTATGCAGGGAATCAGCCCCAGCATTTT. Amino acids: CASSYAGNQPQHF.